This TCR beta chain was captured in a study of primary melanoma T cells and metastatic recurrence (dated by TCRdb to the early 2020s). Some background on the complete study: The cohort consisted of 150 to 250 primary melanomas of stage T2 to T4, each more than 1 mm thick. Whether patient outcome could be predicted by T-cell fraction and T-cell repertoire clonality in primary melanoma tumors was the question this study put to the test. The T-cell fraction measured by TCR beta sequencing was compared against progression-free survival as the clinical outcome. Histopathological grading of tumor-infiltrating lymphocytes served as the comparison point for the T-cell fraction derived from sequencing.

Patients had primary melanoma that had been surgically resected and was considered potentially curable but at risk of metastatic recurrence. The study at large found these results: A T-cell fraction greater than 20% appeared to be protective whatever the ulceration status, mitotic rate or nodal disease. Progression-free survival prediction was reportedly improved more by adding T-cell fraction to tumor thickness than by adding any other histopathological variable. Tumor T-cell fraction was reported to predict progression-free survival independently of thickness, ulceration, mitotic rate and age. The authors presented an effective T-cell-mediated antitumor response in primary melanoma only as a suggestion and not as a demonstrated mechanism.

The CDR3 starts with the cysteine, ends with the phenylalanine, and has 16 residues. The sequence is cut down to CDR3 DNA, 48 bases in frame from base 1. Taken from the germline V gene, the CDR1 and CDR2 loops are SGHNT and YENEEA. V is pared back by 5 bases and J by 1 base, with 16 bases lying between the germline termini. To note about this clone: The specificity of this receptor is unknown. Per-base qualities were not stored, and no clone one base away is much larger.

The library was prepared using the immunoSEQ multiplex PCR assay. Primary melanoma tumor tissue underwent high-throughput sequencing of the T-cell receptor beta chain. In the source study's methods: Repertoire analyses included TCRB CDR3 sharing between samples and the distribution of insertions and deletions. The predictive value of the T-cell fraction was ranked against histopathological variables by a gradient-boosted model. What TCRdb holds here is the immuneACCESS table cut down to in-frame rearrangements. Part of the clones is not present; checked against another copy, under half of the missing clones reflect an unresolved V gene, and the others are unexplained. That table supplies the V and J calls and clone size; D and trimming were determined from the DNA. The sample has 800 or so clones on record, around four fifths of them singletons. The top ten constitute 15% to 19% of the sample.

The rearrangement combines TRBV11-3 with TRBJ2-3; the D gene is perhaps TRBD1, on 6 matching bases. This TCR was sampled from a human donor with melanoma. The sample consisted of melanoma tumor tissue. The nucleotide sequence reads as follows: TGTGCCAGCAGCCCCTCCGCTCCAGGGGGCACAGATACGCAGTATTTT. Its protein is CASSPSAPGGTDTQYF.